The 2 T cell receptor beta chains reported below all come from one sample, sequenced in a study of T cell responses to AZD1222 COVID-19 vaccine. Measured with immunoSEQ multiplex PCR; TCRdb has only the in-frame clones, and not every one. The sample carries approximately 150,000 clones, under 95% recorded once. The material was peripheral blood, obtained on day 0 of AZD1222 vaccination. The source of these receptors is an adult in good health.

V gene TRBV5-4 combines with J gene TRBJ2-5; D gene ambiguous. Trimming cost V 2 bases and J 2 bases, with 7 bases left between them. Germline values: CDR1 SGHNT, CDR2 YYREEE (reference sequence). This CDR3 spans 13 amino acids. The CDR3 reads CASSFGSQETQYF. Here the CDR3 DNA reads TGTGCCAGCAGCTTCGGGTCACAAGAGACCCAGTACTTC.

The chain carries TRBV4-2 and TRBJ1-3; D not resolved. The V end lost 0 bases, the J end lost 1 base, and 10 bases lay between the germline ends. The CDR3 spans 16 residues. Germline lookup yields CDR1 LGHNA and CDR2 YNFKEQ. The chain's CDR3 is CASSQEGPGSGNTIYF. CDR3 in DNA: TGTGCCAGCAGCCAAGAAGGGCCTGGATCTGGAAACACCATATATTTT.